This is a list of T cell receptor beta chains from one sample in a study of blood T cell repertoires in COVID-19. Repertoires were generated with immunoSEQ multiplex PCR, while TCRdb's copy carries only in-frame clones and drops some. The data show 150,000 to 200,000 clones, approximately 80% seen once. The sequenced material came from peripheral blood. These receptor sequences come from a woman between 40 and 50 years old with COVID-19, enrolled during active disease. CDR3s include the opening cysteine and the closing phenylalanine or tryptophan. Each record gives: CDR3 protein, CDR3 DNA, clone size, V gene, CDR3 length, D gene, J gene. A D gene is named only where the DNA matches it firmly. The size field is filled for only some rows; it gives once, few, many or a size class.

CDR3aa: CASSLASGSGTDTQYF; CDR3nt: TGTGCCAGCAGCTTAGCTAGCGGGAGTGGCACAGATACGCAGTATTTT; abundance: NA; v_gene: TRBV7-2; len: 16; d_gene: TRBD2; j_gene: TRBJ2-3
CDR3aa: CASSLNGGPYSGANVLTF; CDR3nt: TGTGCCAGCAGCTTAAACGGCGGGCCCTACTCTGGGGCCAACGTCCTGACTTTC; abundance: NA; v_gene: TRBV7-3; len: 18; d_gene: NA; j_gene: TRBJ2-6
CDR3aa: CASSSRQGLEQYF; CDR3nt: TGCGCCAGCAGCAGTAGACAGGGTCTCGAGCAGTACTTC; abundance: few; v_gene: TRBV5-1; len: 13; d_gene: TRBD1; j_gene: TRBJ2-7
CDR3aa: CASSYIGHGSTDTQYF; CDR3nt: TGTGCCAGCAGCTATATCGGTCACGGTAGCACAGATACGCAGTATTTT; abundance: NA; v_gene: TRBV7-3; len: 16; d_gene: NA; j_gene: TRBJ2-3
CDR3aa: CAISATVSGNTIYF; CDR3nt: TGTGCCATCAGTGCCACGGTCTCTGGAAACACCATATATTTT; abundance: NA; v_gene: TRBV10-3; len: 14; d_gene: NA; j_gene: TRBJ1-3
CDR3aa: CASRSQQNTDTQYF; CDR3nt: TGTGCCAGCAGGTCACAGCAGAACACAGATACGCAGTATTTT; abundance: NA; v_gene: TRBV5-5; len: 14; d_gene: NA; j_gene: TRBJ2-3
CDR3aa: CASSKASGTGDGRYEQYF; CDR3nt: TGTGCCAGCAGCAAAGCGTCGGGGACAGGGGATGGAAGGTACGAGCAGTACTTC; abundance: NA; v_gene: TRBV21-1; len: 18; d_gene: NA; j_gene: TRBJ2-7
CDR3aa: CASSPDGTGIYEQYF; CDR3nt: TGTGCCAGCAGCCCCGATGGGACAGGGATCTACGAGCAGTACTTC; abundance: NA; v_gene: TRBV3-1/TRBV3-2; len: 15; d_gene: TRBD1; j_gene: TRBJ2-7
CDR3aa: CASSPLADISNEQFF; CDR3nt: TGTGCCAGCTCACCCCTAGCGGACATCTCCAATGAGCAGTTCTTC; abundance: NA; v_gene: TRBV18; len: 15; d_gene: TRBD2; j_gene: TRBJ2-1
CDR3aa: CASRWGQFNYGYTF; CDR3nt: TGTGCCAGCAGGTGGGGACAGTTTAACTATGGCTACACCTTC; abundance: NA; v_gene: TRBV7-2; len: 14; d_gene: TRBD1; j_gene: TRBJ1-2
CDR3aa: CASSLTGDNSPLHF; CDR3nt: TGTGCCAGCAGCCTCACAGGGGATAATTCACCCCTCCACTTT; abundance: once; v_gene: TRBV7-9; len: 14; d_gene: TRBD1; j_gene: TRBJ1-6
CDR3aa: CASSPRGNTIYF; CDR3nt: TGTGCCAGCAGCCCCAGGGGTAACACCATATATTTT; abundance: NA; v_gene: TRBV7-9; len: 12; d_gene: NA; j_gene: TRBJ1-3
CDR3aa: CASSYSMTVNYGYTF; CDR3nt: TGTGCCAGCAGTTACTCGATGACAGTCAACTATGGCTACACCTTC; abundance: NA; v_gene: TRBV6-5; len: 15; d_gene: NA; j_gene: TRBJ1-2
CDR3aa: CASSFSYASGATDTQYF; CDR3nt: TGTGCCAGCAGTTTCAGTTATGCTAGCGGGGCCACAGATACGCAGTATTTT; abundance: once; v_gene: TRBV28; len: 17; d_gene: TRBD2; j_gene: TRBJ2-3
CDR3aa: CASRLVPKETQYF; CDR3nt: TGTGCCAGCCGACTAGTACCCAAAGAGACCCAGTACTTC; abundance: NA; v_gene: TRBV6-5; len: 13; d_gene: NA; j_gene: TRBJ2-5
CDR3aa: CASSLGGGAADTQYF; CDR3nt: TGTGCCAGCAGCTTAGGCGGGGGGGCAGCAGATACGCAGTATTTT; abundance: NA; v_gene: TRBV13; len: 15; d_gene: TRBD2; j_gene: TRBJ2-3
CDR3aa: CASSDTGHYNSPLHF; CDR3nt: TGTGCCAGCAGTGACACAGGGCACTATAATTCACCCCTCCACTTT; abundance: few; v_gene: TRBV25-1; len: 15; d_gene: NA; j_gene: TRBJ1-6
CDR3aa: CASSDSRPPISYEQYF; CDR3nt: TGTGCCAGCAGTGACTCTCGGCCCCCTATATCCTACGAGCAGTACTTC; abundance: NA; v_gene: TRBV27; len: 16; d_gene: NA; j_gene: TRBJ2-7
CDR3aa: CASLDGQGANTEAFF; CDR3nt: TGTGCCAGCCTAGATGGACAGGGGGCAAACACTGAAGCTTTCTTT; abundance: few; v_gene: TRBV19; len: 15; d_gene: TRBD1; j_gene: TRBJ1-1
CDR3aa: CASSPPGTGGAKTQYF; CDR3nt: TGTGCCAGCAGCCCCCCAGGAACAGGGGGCGCTAAGACCCAGTACTTC; abundance: NA; v_gene: TRBV5-4; len: 16; d_gene: TRBD1; j_gene: TRBJ2-5
CDR3aa: CASSQTSGRGSYNEQFF; CDR3nt: TGCGCCAGCAGCCAAACTAGCGGGAGGGGCTCCTACAATGAGCAGTTCTTC; abundance: NA; v_gene: TRBV4-1; len: 17; d_gene: TRBD2; j_gene: TRBJ2-1
CDR3aa: CASSARGQLYNQPQHF; CDR3nt: TGTGCCAGCAGTGCCCGGGGACAGCTATACAATCAGCCCCAGCATTTT; abundance: NA; v_gene: TRBV6-1; len: 16; d_gene: TRBD1; j_gene: TRBJ1-5
CDR3aa: CASSGLRGRFGETQYF; CDR3nt: TGTGCCAGCAGTGGTTTGCGGGGGCGCTTTGGGGAGACCCAGTACTTC; abundance: NA; v_gene: TRBV6-1; len: 16; d_gene: NA; j_gene: TRBJ2-5
CDR3aa: CASSLWGGPGDTQYF; CDR3nt: TGTGCCAGCAGCTTGTGGGGCGGCCCCGGGGATACGCAGTATTTT; abundance: NA; v_gene: TRBV5-6; len: 15; d_gene: NA; j_gene: TRBJ2-3
CDR3aa: CASSYSGHSGNTIYF; CDR3nt: TGTGCCAGCAGTTACTCGGGACACTCTGGAAACACCATATATTTT; abundance: few; v_gene: TRBV6-2/TRBV6-3; len: 15; d_gene: NA; j_gene: TRBJ1-3
CDR3aa: CASSQGQVFTDTQYF; CDR3nt: TGTGCCAGCAGCCAAGGGCAGGTTTTCACAGATACGCAGTATTTT; abundance: NA; v_gene: TRBV3-1/TRBV3-2; len: 15; d_gene: NA; j_gene: TRBJ2-3
CDR3aa: CASSLRGREAGNTIYF; CDR3nt: TGTGCCAGCAGCTTAAGGGGTCGAGAAGCTGGAAACACCATATATTTT; abundance: few; v_gene: TRBV7-2; len: 16; d_gene: NA; j_gene: TRBJ1-3
CDR3aa: CASSSLAGSTDTQYF; CDR3nt: TGTGCCAGCAGCTCCTTAGCGGGGAGTACAGATACGCAGTATTTT; abundance: NA; v_gene: TRBV7-3; len: 15; d_gene: TRBD2; j_gene: TRBJ2-3
CDR3aa: CAWSGGRRWNTIYF; CDR3nt: TGTGCCTGGAGTGGTGGTCGGCGGTGGAACACCATATATTTT; abundance: NA; v_gene: TRBV30; len: 14; d_gene: NA; j_gene: TRBJ1-3
CDR3aa: CASSIAGQVNEQFF; CDR3nt: TGTGCCAGTAGTATAGCGGGACAGGTCAATGAGCAGTTCTTC; abundance: NA; v_gene: TRBV19; len: 14; d_gene: TRBD1; j_gene: TRBJ2-1
CDR3aa: CASSLDSPNYGYTF; CDR3nt: TGTGCCAGCAGCTTAGACAGTCCAAACTATGGCTACACCTTC; abundance: NA; v_gene: TRBV5-4; len: 14; d_gene: NA; j_gene: TRBJ1-2
CDR3aa: CASSPGTRPGASPLHF; CDR3nt: TGTGCCAGCAGCCCCGGGACTCGCCCCGGGGCTTCACCCCTCCACTTT; abundance: NA; v_gene: TRBV5-8; len: 16; d_gene: NA; j_gene: TRBJ1-6
CDR3aa: CASSVDSGRDYNEQFF; CDR3nt: TGTGCCAGCAGCGTAGATAGCGGGAGGGACTACAATGAGCAGTTCTTC; abundance: NA; v_gene: TRBV9; len: 16; d_gene: TRBD2; j_gene: TRBJ2-1
CDR3aa: CSASSDRAMSGYTF; CDR3nt: TGCAGTGCTAGTTCAGACAGGGCTATGTCTGGCTACACCTTC; abundance: NA; v_gene: TRBV20-1; len: 14; d_gene: TRBD1; j_gene: TRBJ1-2
CDR3aa: CASSYSGGDQPQHF; CDR3nt: TGTGCCAGCAGTTACTCAGGGGGAGATCAGCCCCAGCATTTT; abundance: NA; v_gene: TRBV6-5; len: 14; d_gene: NA; j_gene: TRBJ1-5
CDR3aa: CASSSRLAGNNEQFF; CDR3nt: TGTGCCAGCAGCTCGAGACTAGCGGGAAACAATGAGCAGTTCTTC; abundance: few; v_gene: TRBV7-2; len: 15; d_gene: TRBD2; j_gene: TRBJ2-1
CDR3aa: CASSSSSGPKTLSSYNEQFF; CDR3nt: TGTGCCAGCAGTTCTTCATCAGGGCCTAAAACATTGAGCTCCTACAATGAGCAGTTCTTC; abundance: NA; v_gene: TRBV27; len: 20; d_gene: NA; j_gene: TRBJ2-1
CDR3aa: CSASKSSYNSPLHF; CDR3nt: TGCAGTGCTAGTAAGAGCTCCTATAATTCACCCCTCCACTTT; abundance: few; v_gene: TRBV20-1; len: 14; d_gene: NA; j_gene: TRBJ1-6
CDR3aa: CASSVESRGGSEKLFF; CDR3nt: TGTGCCAGCAGCGTAGAGTCTCGAGGGGGCTCCGAAAAACTGTTTTTT; abundance: many; v_gene: TRBV9; len: 16; d_gene: TRBD1; j_gene: TRBJ1-4
CDR3aa: CAWSGIGFQETQYF; CDR3nt: TGTGCCTGGAGTGGAATTGGCTTCCAAGAGACCCAGTACTTC; abundance: NA; v_gene: TRBV30; len: 14; d_gene: NA; j_gene: TRBJ2-5